The text below deals with one T cell receptor (beta chain). Using immunoSEQ multiplex PCR, the repertoire was profiled, and TCRdb retains in-frame clones only, with some absent. The sample has approximately 250,000 clones, 85% to 90% seen once. Deletions cut 4 bases from V and 2 bases from J, with 15 bases between. The CDR3 totals 15 residues. Germline V gene data show CDR1 as SGHTA and CDR2 as FQGNSA. These data originate in a study of blood T cell repertoires in COVID-19. Overall study context: Both acute and convalescent COVID-19 samples were obtained from the United States, Italy and Spain. PBMCs, B-cell-depleted T cells, or T cells were the source of the cDNA or gDNA that made up the material.

Participants came from around 25 US areas, aged roughly 18 to 95 years. This chain links TRBV7-2 with TRBJ2-7; tentative D call: TRBD2 (6 bases). The sample was PBMCs or T cells enriched from blood (not recorded which). The origin of this receptor is a woman in her sixties in a cohort exposed to, infected with or recovered from COVID-19 (not recorded which). Here the CDR3 reads CASSSRAGGPYEQYF. CDR3 in DNA: TGTGCCAGCAGCTCTAGGGCAGGAGGGCCCTACGAGCAGTACTTC. The complete variable domain, with remaining parts taken from reference TRBV7-2 and TRBJ2-7, reads GAGVSQSPSNKVTEKGKDVELRCDPISGHTALYWYRQSLGQGLEFLIYFQGNSAPDKSGLPSDRFSAERTGGSVSTLTIQRTQQEDSAVYLCASSSRAGGPYEQYFGPGTRLTVT.